The source of this TCR beta chain is a study of response to subunit inactivated influenza vaccine. Study-wide findings and caveats: T cells newly recruited by each seasonal influenza vaccination are few, the authors suggested.

The V segment lost 6 bases and the J segment 5 bases; nucleotides outside the gene matches: 9. The CDR3 consists of 14 residues. TCRdb re-called the RT-PCR reads through MiXCR, storing one row per CDR3 protein. The sample lists over 750,000 distinct CDR3 sequences; over 20% were seen once. As regards this clonotype: Its antigen is as yet unknown.

Specimen: PBMCs from blood, collected 5 days after vaccination. This clonotype was sampled from a man aged 45 to 65 who received an inactivated influenza vaccine. The chain combines TRBV12-3 or TRBV12-4 with TRBJ1-2; 7 nucleotides align to TRBD1. The DNA for the CDR3 is TGTGCCAGCAGCCCCGGGACAGATGGGTATGGCTACACCTTC. This translates into CASSPGTDGYGYTF.